This T cell receptor (beta chain) was observed in a study of blood T cells in healthy people across ages. Then a second PCR, running about 7 to 11 cycles, was carried out with a sample-barcoded 5' primer and a J-beta primer mix. TCRdb redid the calling of the 5' RACE reads with MiXCR, one entry per CDR3 protein. The table lists around 1.5 million distinct CDR3 sequences, 59% of them singletons. The V and J ends lost 4 bases and 7 bases respectively, with 14 bases between them. The CDR3 covers 13 residues. The germline V gene has CDR1 SQVTM and CDR2 ANQGSEA. The receptor comes from a young man in good health. Material: blood. The V gene is TRBV29-1, the J gene TRBJ2-1, with a possible D match to TRBD2 (6 bases). The CDR3 coding sequence is TGCAGCGTTGGGGGGACTCCTCAAAATGAGCAGTTCTTC. Its protein product is CSVGGTPQNEQFF.